The next 12 T cell receptor beta chains were all read from a single sample in a study of shared clonotypes between healthy human individuals. Assay used: immunoSEQ multiplex PCR; TCRdb lists only in-frame clones, some missing. The sample has approximately 2,300,000 clones; about 90% are singletons. The sample consisted of naive CD4+ T cells from PBMCs. Subset: CD45RA+ positively selected. Receptor source: a man aged 18 to 30 in good health. Some clones in this sample may be carry-over from other donors' samples.

V gene TRBV27 combines with J gene TRBJ2-1; 11 nucleotides align to TRBD2. With V trimmed by 8 bases and J by 7 bases, 25 bases remained unmatched. The V gene's germline CDR1 is MNHEY and CDR2 SMNVEV (reference sequence). The length of the CDR3 is 20 residues. The DNA of the CDR3 is TGTGCCAGCGGAACACCCGGTTCCCCGTTTGGGCTAGCGGGAGGTAATGAGCAGTTCTTC. It yields the protein CASGTPGSPFGLAGGNEQFF.

Here the CDR3 reads CASSPGLAGVYEQYF. In DNA, the CDR3 is TGCGCCAGCAGCCCGGGACTAGCGGGAGTTTACGAGCAGTACTTC. J is TRBJ2-7 and V is TRBV4-1; TRBD2 matches 14 bases. The length of the CDR3 is 15 residues. Germline trimming cut 4 bases from V and 4 bases from J; bases unmatched to any gene: 3. Per germline, CDR1 MGHRA and CDR2 YSYEKL.

This chain connects TRBV5-4 to TRBJ2-1; 7 bases match TRBD2. The CDR3 runs to 15 residues. Germline-derived CDR1 and CDR2 are SGHNT and YYREEE (reference sequence). The V gene end was trimmed by 0 bases and the J gene end by 15 bases; junction bases not matched to a gene: 15. The CDR3 coding sequence is TGTGCCAGCAGCTTGGCAGGTGAGCGGGGCCTTCCCAGGTTCTTC. It specifies CASSLAGERGLPRFF. The full variable domain, completed using reference TRBV5-4 and TRBJ2-1, is ETGVTQSPTHLIKTRGQQVTLRCSSQSGHNTVSWYQQALGQGPQFIFQYYREEENGRGNFPPRFSGLQFPNYSSELNVNALELDDSALYLCASSLAGERGLPRFFGPGTRLTVL.

The sample holds one count of this clone. The chain uses TRBV7-3 and TRBJ2-5, with 9 positions matching TRBD1. The V segment lost 5 bases and the J segment 4 bases; nucleotides outside the gene matches: 5. The CDR3 is 14 residues long. Germline lookup yields CDR1 SGHTA and CDR2 FQGTGA. The CDR3 reads CASSTGQGRETQYF. The CDR3 DNA reads TGTGCCAGCAGCACGGGACAGGGCCGAGAGACCCAGTACTTC.

The J gene is TRBJ2-5, the V gene TRBV11-2, with a possible D match to TRBD1 (6 bases). V lost 5 bases, J lost 4 bases, and 23 bases lay in between. CDR1 and CDR2 (germline): SGHAT, FQNNGV. This CDR3 region has 17 residues. In nucleotides, the CDR3 is TGTGCCAGCAGCCGGATAGTGAATACAGGGTCGGGAGAGACCCAGTACTTC. This sequence encodes CASSRIVNTGSGETQYF.

The V gene is TRBV6-5, the J gene TRBJ2-7; no firm D call. The V and J ends lost 5 bases and 7 bases respectively, with 18 bases between them. The length of the CDR3 is 14 residues. Germline assignment: CDR1 MNHEY and CDR2 SVGAGI. CDR3 sequence (DNA): TGTGCCAGCAGTCCCATTAATCGTCCTTGGGAGCAGTACTTC. Protein sequence: CASSPINRPWEQYF.

This chain links TRBV28 with TRBJ2-1, with D unresolved. V gave up 10 bases and J gave up 6 bases, with 19 bases separating them. Germline V CDR1 and CDR2: MDHEN, SYDVKM. This CDR3 has 14 residues. CDR3 nucleotides: TGTGCCATCCAGCCGTCGACTGGCCTCAATGAGCAGTTCTTC. The encoded protein is CAIQPSTGLNEQFF.

This chain joins TRBV28 and TRBJ2-2; tentative D call: TRBD2 (6 bases). This CDR3 region has 11 residues. Germline CDR1 and CDR2: MDHEN and SYDVKM. V was pared by 6 bases and J by 7 bases, with 6 bases between. CDR3 protein: CASRRGGELFF. The CDR3 region has the DNA TGTGCCAGCAGGCGGGGCGGGGAGCTGTTTTTT.

A remark on this clone: The same CDR3 also results from other DNA sequences found in this sample. The chain combines TRBV27 with TRBJ2-7; no firm D call. The CDR3 sequence is 11 residues long. Trimming stripped 4 bases from V and 4 bases from J, with 5 bases between. CDR1 and CDR2 from the germline V gene are MNHEY and SMNVEV (reference sequence). CDR3 protein: CASSSSYEQYF. The CDR3, as DNA: TGTGCCAGCAGTTCCTCGTACGAGCAGTACTTC.

The chain uses TRBV7-8 and TRBJ2-2, with 10 bases aligning to TRBD2. The germline CDR1 and CDR2 sequences are SGHVS and FQNEAQ. After removal of 5 bases from V and 4 bases from J, the junction contained 4 bases not matched to a gene. The CDR3 has 15 residues. The CDR3 spells CASSPSGRVTGELFF. The DNA of the CDR3 is TGTGCCAGCAGCCCTAGCGGGAGAGTCACCGGGGAGCTGTTTTTT. The full variable domain, with the rest looked up from reference TRBV7-8 and TRBJ2-2, is GAGVSQSPRYKVAKRGQDVALRCDPISGHVSLFWYQQALGQGPEFLTYFQNEAQLDKSGLPSDRFFAERPEGSVSTLKIQRTQQEDSAVYLCASSPSGRVTGELFFGEGSRLTVL.

This chain joins TRBV4-3 and TRBJ2-6; D ambiguous. Germline CDR1 reads LGHNA; CDR2 reads YSLEER. V gave up 0 bases and J gave up 0 bases, with 9 bases separating them. The length of the CDR3 is 17 residues. This chain's CDR3 is CASSQEVASSGANVLTF. The CDR3 DNA reads TGCGCCAGCAGCCAAGAAGTCGCGAGCTCTGGGGCCAACGTCCTGACTTTC.

The chain links TRBV6-6 to TRBJ2-1, with D perhaps matching TRBD2 (6 bases). The V end was cut by 8 bases, the J end by 3 bases, with 14 bases between. The CDR3 extends over 14 amino acids. Germline-derived CDR1 and CDR2 are MNHNY and SVGAGI (reference sequence). CDR3: CASQGRSGYNEQFF. The CDR3 DNA is TGTGCCAGCCAAGGACGTAGCGGCTACAATGAGCAGTTCTTC.